Shown below are 10 T cell receptor beta chains from a single sample sequenced in a study of blood T cell repertoires in COVID-19. Sequenced by immunoSEQ multiplex PCR; TCRdb stores in-frame clones only, minus some. The data show 250,000 to 350,000 clones, with 84% seen just once and almost 1.5% held by the top ten. The specimen was peripheral blood. Receptors originate from a human donor with COVID-19, enrolled during active disease. The donor label of this sample is uncertain.

This chain links TRBV4-2 with TRBJ2-3; tentative D call: TRBD2 (6 bases). The germline gives CDR1 LGHNA, CDR2 YNFKEQ. Trimming took off 3 bases at V and 3 bases at J, with 25 bases between the two ends. The CDR3 totals 19 residues. DNA of the CDR3: TGTGCCAGCAGCCAGGTCCTCCCCGCCGCCGGGAGTTTAACAGATACGCAGTATTTT. Translation: CASSQVLPAAGSLTDTQYF.

The chain has TRBV27 and TRBJ2-7; the match to TRBD2 covers 10 bases. The trim removed 8 bases at V and 5 bases at J, leaving 15 bases unmatched. The CDR3 sequence is 16 residues long. CDR1 MNHEY and CDR2 SMNVEV come from the germline V gene (reference sequence). CDR3 in DNA: TGTGCCAGCGCCGGACTTCGACTAGCGGGTCCAGACGAGCAGTACTTC. As protein: CASAGLRLAGPDEQYF.

The gene calls are TRBV4-1 and TRBJ1-1; 7 bases are shared with TRBD1. The trim removed 2 bases at V and 4 bases at J, leaving 4 bases unmatched. Germline assignment: CDR1 MGHRA and CDR2 YSYEKL. The CDR3 covers 14 residues. CDR3 residues: CASSQPTGPTEAFF. As DNA, the CDR3 is TGCGCCAGCAGCCAACCGACAGGGCCCACTGAAGCTTTCTTT.

This clone was observed a handful of times. The chain carries TRBV19 and TRBJ1-5; tentative D call: TRBD1 (6 bases). Germline V gene lookup returns CDR1 LNHDA and CDR2 SQIVND (reference sequence). This CDR3 is built from 14 residues. Trimming took off 5 bases at V and 3 bases at J, with 11 bases between the two ends. In DNA, the CDR3 is TGTGCCAGTAGTCGGACAGCTATCAATCAGCCCCAGCATTTT. Translation gives CASSRTAINQPQHF.

There are a few counts of this clone. DNA for the CDR3: TGTGCCAGCAGCTTACAGGGGGATCAGCCCCAGCATTTT. Translated, it gives CASSLQGDQPQHF. The chain uses TRBV7-9 and TRBJ1-5; TRBD1 matches 7 bases. V lost 2 bases and J lost 5; bases outside the gene matches: 0. The germline gives CDR1 SEHNR, CDR2 FQNEAQ (reference sequence). CDR3 length: 13 amino acids.

The chain links TRBV19 to TRBJ2-3; 8 bases match TRBD2. This CDR3 has 15 amino acids. The V gene's germline CDR1 is LNHDA and CDR2 SQIVND (reference sequence). V was pared by 6 bases and J by 6 bases, with 11 bases of the junction left unmatched. CDR3 DNA: TGTGCCAGTAGCCCCGGGACTAGGGGTCCTGATACGCAGTATTTT. Protein: CASSPGTRGPDTQYF.

The chain joins TRBV2 to TRBJ1-1; D unresolved. The CDR3 runs to 17 residues. Looked up from germline, CDR1 is SNHLY and CDR2 is FYNNEI. V was shortened by 8 bases and J by 4 bases, with 26 bases between the two germline ends. The CDR3 loop is CASCMEGLRTNPTEAFF. CDR3 sequence (DNA): TGTGCCAGCTGTATGGAGGGATTGCGAACAAACCCCACTGAAGCTTTCTTT.

This chain uses TRBV5-1 with TRBJ2-5; D perhaps matches TRBD1 (6 bases). Germline CDR1 and CDR2: SGHRS and YFSETQ. The CDR3 sequence is 15 residues long. V shed 4 bases and J shed 2 bases, with 15 bases lying between them. CDR3 protein: CASSLSTGQQETQYF. CDR3 DNA sequence: TGCGCCAGCAGCCTCTCGACAGGTCAGCAAGAGACCCAGTACTTC.

The rearrangement joins TRBV29-1 to TRBJ1-4, with 12 nucleotides matching TRBD1. The germline gives CDR1 SQVTM, CDR2 ANQGSEA. The CDR3 is made up of 13 amino acids. J lost 8 bases, V lost 6 bases, and 4 bases had no gene match. CDR3 sequence (DNA): TGCAGCGTCCGGGACAGGGGGCGGGAAAAACTGTTTTTT. Translation: CSVRDRGREKLFF.

The chain has TRBV29-1 and TRBJ2-3; perhaps TRBD2 as D (7 bases). CDR3 size: 15 residues. Per the germline V gene, CDR1 is SQVTM and CDR2 is ANQGSEA. The V end lost 7 bases, the J end lost 4 bases, and 21 bases lay between the germline ends. The CDR3: CSEAGGGGHPDTQYF. The CDR3 DNA follows: TGCAGCGAGGCCGGTGGGGGGGGGCACCCAGATACGCAGTATTTT.